This TCR beta chain was identified in a study of CD8+ T cells in alopecia areata. Whole-study results and caveats: Scalp sample sequencing also detects resident alphabeta T cells of normal skin.

Once RNA had been extracted, it was reverse transcribed into cDNA to act as the sequencing template. The method was immunoSEQ multiplex PCR; TCRdb's version includes in-frame clones alone and lacks a portion of them. The sample yields some 51,000 clones, about 96% seen once. Concerning this clone: Its antigen is undetermined.

The sample consisted of CD8+ T cells sorted from blood, taken at week 0. The source is a human donor with alopecia areata.

The CDR3: CASSYSLEVPTYEQYF. The CDR3, as DNA: TGTGCCAGCAGTTACTCGTTGGAGGTCCCGACCTACGAGCAGTACTTC. The V call is TRBV27, the J call TRBJ2-7; D is perhaps TRBD2 (5 bases). The V gene's germline CDR1 is MNHEY and CDR2 SMNVEV (reference sequence). Between the trimmed V and J ends, which lost 4 bases and 2 bases, there was a span of 18 bases. This CDR3 is 16 amino acids long.